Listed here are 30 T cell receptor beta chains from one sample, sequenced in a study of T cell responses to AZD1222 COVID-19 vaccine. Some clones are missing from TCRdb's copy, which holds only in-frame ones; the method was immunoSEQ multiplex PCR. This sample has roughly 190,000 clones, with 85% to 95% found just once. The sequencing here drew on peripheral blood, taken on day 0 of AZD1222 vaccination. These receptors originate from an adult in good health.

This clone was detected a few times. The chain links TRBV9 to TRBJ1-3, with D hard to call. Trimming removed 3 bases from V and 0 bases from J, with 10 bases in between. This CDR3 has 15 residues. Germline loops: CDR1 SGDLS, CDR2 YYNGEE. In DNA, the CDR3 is TGTGCCAGCAGCGGGGGTGGAACCTCTGGAAACACCATATATTTT. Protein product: CASSGGGTSGNTIYF.

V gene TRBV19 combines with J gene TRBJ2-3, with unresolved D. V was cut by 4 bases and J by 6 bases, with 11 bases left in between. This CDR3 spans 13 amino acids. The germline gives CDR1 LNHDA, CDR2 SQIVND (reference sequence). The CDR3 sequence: CASSTALTDTQYF. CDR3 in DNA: TGTGCCAGTAGTACCGCCTTAACGGATACGCAGTATTTT.

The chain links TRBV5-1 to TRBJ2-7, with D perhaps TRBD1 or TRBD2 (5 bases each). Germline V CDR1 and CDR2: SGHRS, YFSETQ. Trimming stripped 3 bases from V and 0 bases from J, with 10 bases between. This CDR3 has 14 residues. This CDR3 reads CASSWDPLSYEQYF. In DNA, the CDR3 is TGCGCCAGCAGCTGGGACCCCCTCTCCTACGAGCAGTACTTC.

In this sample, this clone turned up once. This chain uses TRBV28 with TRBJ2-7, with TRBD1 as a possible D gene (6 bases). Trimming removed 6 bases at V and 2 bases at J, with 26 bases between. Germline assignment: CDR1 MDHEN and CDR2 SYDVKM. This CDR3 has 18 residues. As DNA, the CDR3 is TGTGCCAGCAGCGGTCGGGGACGGGCAGGGGATGTTCCCTACGAGCAGTACTTC. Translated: CASSGRGRAGDVPYEQYF.

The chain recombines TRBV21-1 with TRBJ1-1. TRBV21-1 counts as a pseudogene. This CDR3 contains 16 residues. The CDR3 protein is CASSKAGGRPHAEAFF. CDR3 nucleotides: TGTGCCAGCAGCAAAGCGGGTGGCAGACCTCACGCTGAAGCTTTCTTT.

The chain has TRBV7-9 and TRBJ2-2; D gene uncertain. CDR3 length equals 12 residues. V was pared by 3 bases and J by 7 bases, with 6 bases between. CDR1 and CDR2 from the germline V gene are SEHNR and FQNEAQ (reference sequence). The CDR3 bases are TGTGCCAGCAGCTTGTTGCACGGGGAGCTGTTTTTT. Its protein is CASSLLHGELFF.

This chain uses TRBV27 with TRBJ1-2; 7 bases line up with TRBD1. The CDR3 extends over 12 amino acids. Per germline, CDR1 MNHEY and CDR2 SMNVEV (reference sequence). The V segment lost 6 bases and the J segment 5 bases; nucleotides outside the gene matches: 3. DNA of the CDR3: TGTGCCAGCAGCGGGACAGAGTATGGCTACACCTTC. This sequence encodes CASSGTEYGYTF.

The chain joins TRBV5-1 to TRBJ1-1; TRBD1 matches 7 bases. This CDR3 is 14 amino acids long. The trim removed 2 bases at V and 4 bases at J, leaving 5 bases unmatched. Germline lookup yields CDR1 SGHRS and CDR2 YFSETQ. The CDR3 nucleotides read TGCGCCAGCAGCTTAGGACAGGCCTCCACTGAAGCTTTCTTT. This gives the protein CASSLGQASTEAFF.

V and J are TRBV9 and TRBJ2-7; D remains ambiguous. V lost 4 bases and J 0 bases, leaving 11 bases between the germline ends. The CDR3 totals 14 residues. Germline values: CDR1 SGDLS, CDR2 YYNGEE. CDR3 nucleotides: TGTGCCAGCAGCTCCGGAAGGGTCTCCTACGAGCAGTACTTC. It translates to CASSSGRVSYEQYF.

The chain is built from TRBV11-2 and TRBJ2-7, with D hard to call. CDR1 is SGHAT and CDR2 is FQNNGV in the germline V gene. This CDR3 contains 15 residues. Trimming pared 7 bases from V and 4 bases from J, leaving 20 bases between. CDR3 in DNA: TGTGCCAGCATGTTCAGGAAAGGCCCTCTTTACGAGCAGTACTTC. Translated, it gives CASMFRKGPLYEQYF.

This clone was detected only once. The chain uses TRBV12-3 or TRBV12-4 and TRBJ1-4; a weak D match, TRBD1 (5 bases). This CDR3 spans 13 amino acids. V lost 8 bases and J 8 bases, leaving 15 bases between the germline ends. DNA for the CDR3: TGTGCCAGCTTACTCAGGGTGGGGGAAAAACTGTTTTTT. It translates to CASLLRVGEKLFF.

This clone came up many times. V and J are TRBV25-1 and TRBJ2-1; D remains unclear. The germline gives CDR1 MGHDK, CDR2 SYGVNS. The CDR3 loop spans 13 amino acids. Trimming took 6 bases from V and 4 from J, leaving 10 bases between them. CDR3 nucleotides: TGTGCCAGCAGATCTACTACGTACAATGAGCAGTTCTTC. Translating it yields CASRSTTYNEQFF.

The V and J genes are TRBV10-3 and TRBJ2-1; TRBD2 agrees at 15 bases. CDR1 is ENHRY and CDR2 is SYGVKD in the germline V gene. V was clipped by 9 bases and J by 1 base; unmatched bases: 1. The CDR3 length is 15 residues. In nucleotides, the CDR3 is TGTGCCATTGGGACTAGCGGGGGGTCCTACAATGAGCAGTTCTTC. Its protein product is CAIGTSGGSYNEQFF.

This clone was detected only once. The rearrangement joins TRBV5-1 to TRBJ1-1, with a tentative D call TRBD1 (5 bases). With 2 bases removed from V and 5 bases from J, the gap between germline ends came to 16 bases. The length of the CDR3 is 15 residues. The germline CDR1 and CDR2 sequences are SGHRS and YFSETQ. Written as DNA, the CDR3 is TGCGCCAGCAGCTTCTCGGGGACCGCGGGGACTGAAGCTTTCTTT. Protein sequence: CASSFSGTAGTEAFF.

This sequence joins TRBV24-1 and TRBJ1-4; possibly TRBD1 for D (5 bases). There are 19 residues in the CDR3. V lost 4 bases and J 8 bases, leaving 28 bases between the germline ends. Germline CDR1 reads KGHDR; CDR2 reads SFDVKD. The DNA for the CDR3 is TGTGCCACCAGTGACGAAGAAAGCCGGGACCCTGGAAAGGAGGAAAAACTGTTTTTT. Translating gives CATSDEESRDPGKEEKLFF.

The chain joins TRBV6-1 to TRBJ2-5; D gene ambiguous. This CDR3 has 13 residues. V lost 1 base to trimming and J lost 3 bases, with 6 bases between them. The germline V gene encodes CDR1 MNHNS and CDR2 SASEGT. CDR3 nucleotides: TGTGCCAGCAGTGAAGGACCTGAAGAGACCCAGTACTTC. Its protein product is CASSEGPEETQYF.

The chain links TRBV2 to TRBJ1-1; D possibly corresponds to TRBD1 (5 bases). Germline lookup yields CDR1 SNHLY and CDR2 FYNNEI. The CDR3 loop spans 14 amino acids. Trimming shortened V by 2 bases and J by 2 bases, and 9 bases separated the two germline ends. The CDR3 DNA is TGTGCCAGCAGTGAACGGAGGGGAAACACTGAAGCTTTCTTT. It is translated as CASSERRGNTEAFF.

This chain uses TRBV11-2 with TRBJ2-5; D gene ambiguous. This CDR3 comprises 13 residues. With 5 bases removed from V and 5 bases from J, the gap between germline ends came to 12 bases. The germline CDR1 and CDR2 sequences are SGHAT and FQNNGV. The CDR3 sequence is CASSQVGSETQYF. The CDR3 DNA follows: TGTGCCAGCAGCCAAGTGGGATCGGAGACCCAGTACTTC.

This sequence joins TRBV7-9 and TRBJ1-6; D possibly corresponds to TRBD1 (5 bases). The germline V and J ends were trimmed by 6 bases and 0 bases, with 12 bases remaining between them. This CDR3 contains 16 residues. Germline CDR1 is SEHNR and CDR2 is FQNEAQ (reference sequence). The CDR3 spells CASRPNRSSYNSPLHF. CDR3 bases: TGTGCCAGCAGACCAAACAGGAGCTCCTATAATTCACCCCTCCACTTT.

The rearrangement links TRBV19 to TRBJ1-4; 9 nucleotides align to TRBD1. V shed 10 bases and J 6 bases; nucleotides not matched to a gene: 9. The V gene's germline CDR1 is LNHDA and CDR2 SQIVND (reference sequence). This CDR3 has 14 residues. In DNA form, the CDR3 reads TGTGCCAAACGCCGGGACAGGGTTCATGAAAAACTGTTTTTT. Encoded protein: CAKRRDRVHEKLFF.

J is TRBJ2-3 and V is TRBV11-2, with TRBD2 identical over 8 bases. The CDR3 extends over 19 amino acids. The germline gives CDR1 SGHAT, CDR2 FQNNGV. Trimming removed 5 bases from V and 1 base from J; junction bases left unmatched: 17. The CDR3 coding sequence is TGTGCCAGCAGCCCCGAAGGAATGGGCGGGGGGCGGGGCACAGATACGCAGTATTTT. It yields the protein CASSPEGMGGGRGTDTQYF.

The CDR3 spells CASSERGRNTEAFF. CDR3 coding DNA: TGTGCCAGCAGTGAAAGGGGGCGAAACACTGAAGCTTTCTTT. This chain links TRBV6-1 with TRBJ1-1; 7 nucleotides agree with TRBD1. CDR1 and CDR2 (germline): MNHNS, SASEGT. This CDR3 has 14 amino acids. Germline trimming cut 2 bases from V and 2 bases from J; bases unmatched to any gene: 2.

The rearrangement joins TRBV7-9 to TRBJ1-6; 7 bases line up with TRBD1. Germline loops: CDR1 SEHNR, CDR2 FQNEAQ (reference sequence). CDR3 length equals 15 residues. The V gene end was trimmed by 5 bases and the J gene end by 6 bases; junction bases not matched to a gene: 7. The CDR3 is CASSPPGQSNSPLHF. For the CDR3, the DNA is TGTGCCAGCAGCCCACCGGGACAGAGTAATTCACCCCTCCACTTT.

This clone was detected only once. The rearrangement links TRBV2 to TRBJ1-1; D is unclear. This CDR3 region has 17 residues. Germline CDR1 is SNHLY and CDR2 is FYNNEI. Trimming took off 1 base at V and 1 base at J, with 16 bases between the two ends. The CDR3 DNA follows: TGTGCCAGCAGTGAAGAAGGTGAGGTTACACGGAACACTGAAGCTTTCTTT. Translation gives CASSEEGEVTRNTEAFF.

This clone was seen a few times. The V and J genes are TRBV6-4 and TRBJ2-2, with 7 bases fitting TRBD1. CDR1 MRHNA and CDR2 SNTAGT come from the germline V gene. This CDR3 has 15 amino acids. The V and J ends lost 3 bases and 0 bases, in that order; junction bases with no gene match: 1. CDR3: CASSEQGANTGELFF. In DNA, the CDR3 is TGTGCCAGCAGTGAGCAGGGGGCGAACACCGGGGAGCTGTTTTTT.

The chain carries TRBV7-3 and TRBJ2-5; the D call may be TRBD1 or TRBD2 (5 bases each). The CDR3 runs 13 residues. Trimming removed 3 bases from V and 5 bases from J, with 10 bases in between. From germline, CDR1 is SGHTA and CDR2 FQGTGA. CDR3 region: CASSFPGTETQYF. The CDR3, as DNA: TGTGCCAGCAGCTTCCCGGGGACCGAGACCCAGTACTTC.

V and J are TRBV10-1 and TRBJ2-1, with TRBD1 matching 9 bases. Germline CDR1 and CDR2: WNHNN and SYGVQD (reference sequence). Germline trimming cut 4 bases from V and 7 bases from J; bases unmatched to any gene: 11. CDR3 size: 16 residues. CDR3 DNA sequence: TGCGCCAGCAGTGGGACCGGGACAGGGATCGGAAATGAGCAGTTCTTC. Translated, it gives CASSGTGTGIGNEQFF.

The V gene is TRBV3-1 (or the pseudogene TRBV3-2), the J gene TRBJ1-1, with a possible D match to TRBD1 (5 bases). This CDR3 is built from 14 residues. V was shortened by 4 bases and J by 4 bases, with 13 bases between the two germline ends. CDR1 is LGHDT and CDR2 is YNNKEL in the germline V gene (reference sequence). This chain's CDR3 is CASSLGRTFTEAFF. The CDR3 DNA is TGTGCCAGCAGCCTAGGGAGGACATTCACTGAAGCTTTCTTT.

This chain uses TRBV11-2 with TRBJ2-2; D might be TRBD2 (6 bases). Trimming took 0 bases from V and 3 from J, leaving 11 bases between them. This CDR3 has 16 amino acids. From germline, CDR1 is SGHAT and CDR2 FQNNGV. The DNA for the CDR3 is TGTGCCAGCAGCTTAGATATAGGGGAGGACACCGGGGAGCTGTTTTTT. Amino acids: CASSLDIGEDTGELFF.

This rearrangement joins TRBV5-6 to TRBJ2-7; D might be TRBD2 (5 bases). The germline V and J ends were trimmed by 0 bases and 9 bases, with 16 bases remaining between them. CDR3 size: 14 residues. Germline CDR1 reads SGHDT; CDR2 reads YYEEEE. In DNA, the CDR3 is TGTGCCAGCAGCTTGGTCGGTTCGGAGCGGTGGCAGTACTTC. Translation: CASSLVGSERWQYF. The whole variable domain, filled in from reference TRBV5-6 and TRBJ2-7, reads DAGVTQSPTHLIKTRGQQVTLRCSPKSGHDTVSWYQQALGQGPQFIFQYYEEEERQRGNFPDRFSGHQFPNYSSELNVNALLLGDSALYLCASSLVGSERWQYFGPGTRLTVT.